The 13 T cell receptor beta chains below were found in one sample sequenced in a study of TIL therapy for anti-PD-1-resistant metastatic lung cancer. This was the immunoSEQ v3 assay. Generated by immunoSEQ multiplex PCR, the TCRdb table keeps only in-frame clones and is missing some. The data hold some 13,000 clones, with approximately 66% observed a single time. Time point given: pre-treatment sample, taken before nivolumab and TIL therapy. Most excised metastases sampled were pleural nodules or supraclavicular lymph nodes. Sample: tumor tissue, taken at baseline. These TCRs come from a woman between 30 and 85 years old with non-small cell lung cancer.

The V and J genes are TRBV28 and TRBJ1-2; no clear D. The CDR3 has 15 amino acids. CDR1 MDHEN and CDR2 SYDVKM come from the germline V gene. Trimming pared 7 bases from V and 2 bases from J, leaving 17 bases between. This chain's CDR3 is CASKPPGTQNYGYTF. CDR3 DNA sequence: TGTGCCAGCAAGCCACCGGGAACTCAGAACTATGGCTACACCTTC.

V and J are TRBV11-2 and TRBJ2-7; D may be TRBD1 (6 bases). Germline CDR1 reads SGHAT; CDR2 reads FQNNGV. The V gene lost 5 bases and the J gene lost 2 bases, with 19 bases spanning the gap. There are 16 residues in the CDR3. CDR3 in amino acids: CASSQPGWTAAYEQYF. CDR3 in DNA: TGTGCCAGCAGCCAACCTGGATGGACAGCTGCCTACGAGCAGTACTTC.

This clone was detected only a few times. This CDR3 reads CASSIQGDYGYTF. CDR3 nucleotide sequence: TGTGCCAGTAGTATACAGGGAGACTATGGCTACACCTTC. The rearrangement uses TRBV19 and TRBJ1-2; a weak D match, TRBD1 (5 bases). CDR1 is LNHDA, CDR2 SQIVND, per germline (reference sequence). V lost 2 bases, J lost 3 bases, and 7 bases lay in between. The CDR3 totals 13 residues.

The chain uses TRBV6-1 and TRBJ1-5, with 8 positions matching TRBD1. Germline values: CDR1 MNHNS, CDR2 SASEGT. With 1 base clipped from V and 5 bases from J, the junction kept 4 bases outside the gene matches. The CDR3 loop spans 15 amino acids. CDR3 DNA sequence: TGTGCCAGCAGTGAAGGGGGGACAGGCTATCAGCCCCAGCATTTT. It specifies CASSEGGTGYQPQHF.

The chain has TRBV2 and TRBJ2-6, with D unresolved. Trimming pared 4 bases from V and 1 base from J, leaving 11 bases between. The CDR3 spans 16 residues. Per germline, CDR1 SNHLY and CDR2 FYNNEI. As DNA, the CDR3 is TGTGCCAGCAGTGTTTCCCCCACTTCTGGGGCCAACGTCCTGACTTTC. Encoded protein: CASSVSPTSGANVLTF.

The chain has TRBV9 and TRBJ1-3, with TRBD1 matching over 7 bases. Looked up from germline, CDR1 is SGDLS and CDR2 is YYNGEE. The CDR3 runs 15 residues. Unmatched junction bases numbered 4, after V lost 4 bases and J lost 0 bases. CDR3 nucleotides: TGTGCCAGCAGCCCACAGGGGAGCTCTGGAAACACCATATATTTT. Its translation: CASSPQGSSGNTIYF.

The CDR3: CASSPEGTGYTF. The CDR3 DNA is TGCGCCAGCAGCCCGGAGGGGACTGGCTACACCTTC. The rearrangement links TRBV5-1 to TRBJ1-2; D perhaps matches TRBD1 (5 bases). The CDR3 runs 12 residues. Germline V gives CDR1 SGHRS, CDR2 YFSETQ. Trimming removed 4 bases from V and 7 bases from J, with 11 bases in between.

The chain has TRBV27 and TRBJ2-3; D might be TRBD1 (6 bases). Trimming cost V 0 bases and J 7 bases, with 11 bases left between them. The germline gives CDR1 MNHEY, CDR2 SMNVEV (reference sequence). The CDR3 loop spans 14 amino acids. In nucleotides, the CDR3 is TGTGCCAGCAGTTTATCCAGGGGTCGAAATACGCAGTATTTT. This gives the protein CASSLSRGRNTQYF.

The chain recombines TRBV6-6 with TRBJ2-7; maybe TRBD1 (6 bases). This CDR3 contains 14 residues. V lost 5 bases and J lost 4, with 15 bases in between. Germline assignment: CDR1 MNHNY and CDR2 SVGAGI (reference sequence). CDR3 in amino acids: CASSLVADRYEQYF. The DNA of the CDR3 is TGTGCCAGCAGTCTAGTTGCCGACAGGTACGAGCAGTACTTC.

V usage is TRBV28 and J usage is TRBJ2-7, with TRBD1 matching over 7 bases. CDR3 size: 13 residues. The germline V gene has CDR1 MDHEN and CDR2 SYDVKM. The V and J ends lost 6 bases and 1 base, in that order; junction bases with no gene match: 3. CDR3 bases: TGTGCCAGCAGGAGGGGGCAGTCCTACGAGCAGTACTTC. Its translation: CASRRGQSYEQYF.

In DNA, the CDR3 is TGTGCCAGCAGCCCGGACAGGGCCGTGGTGGGCTACACCTTC. Translating it yields CASSPDRAVVGYTF. V usage is TRBV11-2 and J usage is TRBJ1-2; 8 nucleotides align to TRBD1. The germline V gene has CDR1 SGHAT and CDR2 FQNNGV. V dropped 5 bases and J dropped 8; count of bases not matched to a gene: 10. The CDR3 loop spans 14 amino acids.

This rearrangement joins TRBV25-1 to TRBJ2-7; 9 positions match TRBD1. Trimming removed 2 bases from V and 3 bases from J; junction bases left unmatched: 5. Germline V gene sequence: CDR1 MGHDK, CDR2 SYGVNS. CDR3 length: 15 amino acids. CDR3 in amino acids: CASSERMDRGYEQYF. Here the CDR3 DNA reads TGTGCCAGCAGTGAAAGAATGGACAGGGGCTACGAGCAGTACTTC.

In its sample, this clone was seen a few times. The gene calls are TRBV7-6 and TRBJ2-7; TRBD2 matches at 8 bases. V shed 5 bases and J 4 bases; nucleotides not matched to a gene: 16. The CDR3 runs to 17 residues. Per the germline V gene, CDR1 is SGHVS and CDR2 is FNYEAQ. The CDR3 reads CASSPLPGTRARYEQYF. Here the CDR3 DNA reads TGTGCCAGCAGCCCCCTTCCCGGGACTAGGGCCAGGTACGAGCAGTACTTC.